The 21 T cell receptor beta chains given below trace back to one sample, sequenced in a study of T-cell memory formation after mild COVID-19. TCRdb ran MiXCR on the 5' RACE reads and lists one entry per CDR3 protein. The sample has 400,000 to 500,000 distinct CDR3 sequences; 20% to 25% are singletons. Source material: PBMCs or a T cell subset sorted from them (not recorded which). The receptors here all came from an adult woman who had mild COVID-19 (a few samples of this study predate the infection). Cell type and time point are not known.

The chain recombines TRBV5-6 with TRBJ2-1, with TRBD1 as a possible D gene (5 bases). The CDR3 has 15 residues. The V end was cut by 0 bases, the J end by 4 bases, with 11 bases between. Germline loops: CDR1 SGHDT, CDR2 YYEEEE. The DNA for the CDR3 is TGTGCCAGCAGCTTGGAAGGGGTCTGGTACAATGAGCAGTTCTTC. It is translated as CASSLEGVWYNEQFF.

The chain uses TRBV14 and TRBJ2-5; 9 nucleotides match TRBD2. The length of the CDR3 is 16 residues. J gave up 5 bases and V 1 base, and 8 bases lay outside the gene matches. The germline CDR1 and CDR2 sequences are SGHDN and FVKESK. The CDR3 DNA sequence: TGTGCCAGCAGCCAAGGCCTTAGCGGGAGTGGGGAGACCCAGTACTTC. Translated: CASSQGLSGSGETQYF.

This clonotype turned up a few times. The genes are TRBV5-6 and TRBJ2-1; TRBD1 matches 7 bases. Trimming took 9 bases from V and 9 from J; bases not matched to a gene: 9. Germline lookup yields CDR1 SGHDT and CDR2 YYEEEE. The CDR3 totals 12 residues. The DNA for the CDR3 is TGTGCCATCGGGACAGTGTGGGGTGAGCAGTTCTTC. The encoded protein is CAIGTVWGEQFF.

The chain employs TRBV7-3 and TRBJ2-1; TRBD2 matches at 7 bases. The junction had 11 bases not matched to a gene; V was cut back by 4 bases and J by 5 bases. Germline V gene data show CDR1 as SGHTA and CDR2 as FQGTGA. The CDR3 loop spans 16 amino acids. DNA of the CDR3: TGTGCCAGCAGCTCCCCGTTTGACCGGGGGGACAATGAGCAGTTCTTC. Protein sequence: CASSSPFDRGDNEQFF.

This clonotype has just a few counts. The chain is built from TRBV15 and TRBJ2-5; no definite D call. CDR3 length equals 14 residues. Looked up from germline, CDR1 is LNHNV and CDR2 is YYDKDF (reference sequence). Trimming stripped 0 bases from V and 5 bases from J, with 10 bases between. CDR3: CATSRDWQSETQYF. The CDR3, as DNA: TGTGCCACCAGCAGAGATTGGCAGAGTGAGACCCAGTACTTC.

The rearrangement uses TRBV7-2 and TRBJ2-1; D is unresolved. The CDR3 length is 15 residues. Trimming removed 1 base at V and 0 bases at J, with 7 bases between. Germline CDR1 SGHTA, CDR2 FQGNSA. The chain's CDR3 is CASSLDVSSYNEQFF. The CDR3 coding sequence is TGTGCCAGCAGCTTAGACGTGAGCTCCTACAATGAGCAGTTCTTC.

The rearrangement links TRBV24-1 to TRBJ2-1; D is uncertain. The CDR3 runs 12 residues. Germline values: CDR1 KGHDR, CDR2 SFDVKD. Trimming left V 2 bases short and J 7 bases short, with 5 bases between. The CDR3 coding sequence is TGTGCCACCAGTGATTCTAAAAATGAGCAGTTCTTC. Its protein product is CATSDSKNEQFF.

This clonotype has ten or more counts. The rearrangement links TRBV7-9 to TRBJ2-2, with D perhaps TRBD2 (5 bases). Per the germline V gene, CDR1 is SEHNR and CDR2 is FQNEAQ (reference sequence). V was pared by 6 bases and J by 1 base, with 9 bases between. CDR3 length equals 14 residues. DNA for the CDR3: TGTGCCAGCAGTGCGGCGGGGAACACCGGGGAGCTGTTTTTT. It translates to CASSAAGNTGELFF.

This clonotype was picked up a small number of times. The V call is TRBV20-1, the J call TRBJ2-3, with TRBD1 identical over 9 bases. CDR1 is DFQATT, CDR2 SNEGSKA, per germline (reference sequence). The CDR3 is 15 amino acids. V was pared by 5 bases and J by 3 bases, with 9 bases of the junction left unmatched. This CDR3 reads CSAGPRTGVTDTQYF. In DNA form, the CDR3 reads TGCAGTGCTGGACCTCGGACAGGGGTAACAGATACGCAGTATTTT.

The chain has TRBV12-3 or TRBV12-4 and TRBJ2-2; possibly TRBD1 or TRBD2 for D (5 bases each). The germline V and J ends were trimmed by 3 bases and 11 bases, with 13 bases remaining between them. CDR3 size: 13 residues. CDR3 residues: CASSFGGPVELFF. CDR3 bases: TGTGCCAGCAGTTTTGGGGGACCGGTTGAGCTGTTTTTT.

This chain connects TRBV3-1 to TRBJ2-1, with TRBD2 matching over 10 bases. V shed 3 bases, J shed 5 bases, and the junction held 4 bases outside the gene matches. Germline values: CDR1 LGHDT, CDR2 YNNKEL (reference sequence). CDR3 size: 15 residues. The CDR3 loop is CASSHQREGDNEQFF. CDR3 in DNA: TGTGCCAGCAGCCACCAGCGGGAGGGGGACAATGAGCAGTTCTTC.

The chain is built from TRBV12-3 or TRBV12-4 and TRBJ2-5, with D maybe TRBD1 (5 bases). This CDR3 comprises 14 residues. Trimming took 3 bases from V and 6 from J, leaving 14 bases between them. The CDR3 here is CASSLGRVEQTQYF. CDR3 nucleotides: TGTGCCAGCAGTTTGGGCAGGGTGGAACAGACCCAGTACTTC.

This clonotype was seen a handful of times. The V and J genes are TRBV14 and TRBJ2-1; 7 bases are shared with TRBD2. The germline CDR1 and CDR2 sequences are SGHDN and FVKESK. Germline trimming cut 1 base from V and 8 bases from J; bases unmatched to any gene: 8. The CDR3 consists of 15 residues. CDR3 nucleotides: TGTGCCAGCAGCCAAGGGTCGACTAGCCGCGATGAGCAGTTCTTC. It translates to CASSQGSTSRDEQFF. The full variable domain, with the rest looked up from reference TRBV14 and TRBJ2-1, is EAGVTQFPSHSVIEKGQTVTLRCDPISGHDNLYWYRRVMGKEIKFLLHFVKESKQDESGMPNNRFLAERTGGTYSTLKVQPAELEDSGVYFCASSQGSTSRDEQFFGPGTRLTVL.

The genes are TRBV12-3 or TRBV12-4 and TRBJ2-2, with 7 bases lining up with TRBD1. This CDR3 has 15 residues. With 6 bases clipped from V and 1 base from J, the junction kept 5 bases outside the gene matches. The CDR3 sequence is CASRTGQLNTGELFF. As DNA, the CDR3 is TGTGCCAGCAGGACGGGACAGCTGAACACCGGGGAGCTGTTTTTT.

This chain links TRBV7-9 with TRBJ1-1, with D unclear. V gave up 5 bases and J gave up 7 bases, with 14 bases separating them. Germline loops: CDR1 SEHNR, CDR2 FQNEAQ (reference sequence). The CDR3 consists of 13 residues. The CDR3 coding sequence is TGTGCCAGCAGCCTTGCGGGGAGAGGTGAAGCTTTCTTT. Translated, it gives CASSLAGRGEAFF.

The chain recombines TRBV11-2 with TRBJ1-2, with D uncertain. The length of the CDR3 is 16 residues. The V gene's germline CDR1 is SGHAT and CDR2 FQNNGV. V lost 0 bases and J lost 7, with 18 bases in between. The CDR3 DNA sequence: TGTGCCAGCAGCTTAGACCCTGGGTCGCAGCTCTCTGGCTACACCTTC. This translates into CASSLDPGSQLSGYTF.

Only a few counts were recorded for this clonotype. The chain joins TRBV9 to TRBJ2-3, with 9 bases fitting TRBD2. This CDR3 contains 17 residues. Trimming at V came to 4 bases and at J to 3 bases, leaving 12 bases not matched to a gene. Germline V gene data show CDR1 as SGDLS and CDR2 as YYNGEE. As DNA, the CDR3 is TGTGCCAGCAGCCCGGAGGGCGGGGGGGCGTGGACAGATACGCAGTATTTT. Translation: CASSPEGGGAWTDTQYF.

The rearrangement joins TRBV6-6 to TRBJ1-2; D is unresolved. Trimming removed 3 bases at V and 6 bases at J, with 14 bases between. This CDR3 comprises 14 residues. The germline V gene encodes CDR1 MNHNY and CDR2 SVGAGI (reference sequence). In DNA form, the CDR3 reads TGTGCCAGCAGTTATCTTGGCAGTAGCGATGGCTACACCTTC. This gives the protein CASSYLGSSDGYTF.

The sample holds a few counts of this clonotype. The J gene is TRBJ2-7, the V gene TRBV20-1, with D tentatively TRBD1 (5 bases). The CDR3 extends over 14 amino acids. V shed 5 bases and J shed 3 bases, with 17 bases lying between them. Germline CDR1 is DFQATT and CDR2 is SNEGSKA (reference sequence). In DNA, the CDR3 is TGCAGTGCTGACTTAAGACAGCGCCGCTACGAGCAGTACTTC. It is translated as CSADLRQRRYEQYF.

The J gene is TRBJ2-2, the V gene TRBV15, with 8 bases identical to TRBD1. CDR1 is LNHNV and CDR2 is YYDKDF in the germline V gene (reference sequence). V gave up 4 bases and J gave up 7 bases; unmatched junction bases: 11. The CDR3 totals 16 residues. This CDR3 is CATSTYRAGGGGELFF. The CDR3 region has the DNA TGTGCCACCAGCACCTATCGGGCAGGGGGCGGCGGGGAGCTGTTTTTT. The variable domain in full, completed from reference TRBV15 and TRBJ2-2, reads DAMVIQNPRYQVTQFGKPVTLSCSQTLNHNVMYWYQQKSSQAPKLLFHYYDKDFNNEADTPDNFQSRRPNTSFCFLDIRSPGLGDTAMYLCATSTYRAGGGGELFFGEGSRLTVL.

A few counts support this clonotype. The genes are TRBV24-1 and TRBJ2-3; 9 positions agree with TRBD1. CDR3 length equals 16 residues. Germline CDR1 is KGHDR and CDR2 is SFDVKD. J lost 2 bases, V lost 4 bases, and 6 bases had no gene match. In DNA, the CDR3 is TGTGCCACCAGTGAAGGGACAGGGCGCGTCACAGATACGCAGTATTTT. Protein product: CATSEGTGRVTDTQYF.